The rows below give T cell receptor beta chains drawn from one sample of a study of shared clonotypes between healthy human individuals. The table came from immunoSEQ multiplex PCR; TCRdb's copy has only in-frame clones and leaves some out. The sample records 1,400,000 or so clones, approximately 98.5% being singletons. The sequencing sample was made of naive CD4+ T cells sorted from blood. The receptors were gathered from a young man in good health. Both conserved end residues are part of each CDR3. The D gene is left open where the match is weak. Clone sizes are given selectively: once, few, many, or a class where the clone is expanded.

TRBV5-1	.	.	TRBJ1-5	CASSLGVLDSNQPQHF	TGCGCCAGCAGCTTGGGTGTTTTAGATAGCAATCAGCCCCAGCATTTT
TRBV5-1	.	.	TRBJ2-5	CASSLGGGKETQYF	TGCGCCAGCAGCTTGGGAGGGGGGAAGGAGACCCAGTACTTC
TRBV18	.	TRBD1	TRBJ2-7	CASSYQGQGAREQYF	TGTGCCAGCTCCTACCAGGGACAGGGGGCCCGGGAGCAGTACTTC
TRBV11-2	.	TRBD1	TRBJ1-2	CASSLTGTAYGYTF	TGTGCCAGCAGCTTGACCGGGACAGCCTATGGCTACACCTTC
TRBV29-1	.	.	TRBJ2-1	CSVEGGLSADYNEQFF	TGCAGCGTTGAAGGGGGCCTGAGCGCGGATTACAATGAGCAGTTCTTC
TRBV11-2	once	.	TRBJ2-1	CASSTSRTESYNEQFF	TGTGCCAGCAGCACCTCTCGGACTGAGTCCTACAATGAGCAGTTCTTC
TRBV5-1	.	TRBD2	TRBJ2-5	CASSFGTSGGQETQYF	TGCGCCAGCAGCTTTGGGACTAGCGGGGGTCAAGAGACCCAGTACTTC
TRBV7-8	.	.	TRBJ2-1	CASSQLRPYNEQFF	TGTGCCAGCAGCCAGCTACGGCCCTACAATGAGCAGTTCTTC
TRBV4-3	.	.	TRBJ1-2	CASSQEGTAEGYTF	TGCGCCAGCAGCCAAGAAGGAACAGCGGAAGGCTACACCTTC
TRBV5-6	.	.	TRBJ1-3	CASTRRPPKGNTIYF	TGTGCCAGCACACGTCGCCCCCCGAAAGGAAACACCATATATTTT
TRBV5-1	.	TRBD2	TRBJ2-7	CASSPSGRADEQYF	TGCGCCAGCAGCCCTTCCGGGAGGGCCGACGAGCAGTACTTC
TRBV28	.	TRBD2	TRBJ2-1	CASSLRLAGVYEQFF	TGTGCCAGCAGTTTACGCCTAGCGGGAGTTTATGAGCAGTTCTTC
TRBV18	once	TRBD2	TRBJ2-7	CASAPGTSGPEQYF	TGTGCCAGCGCCCCCGGGACTAGCGGGCCGGAGCAGTACTTC
TRBV7-3	.	.	TRBJ1-2	CASSLTWRYGYTF	TGTGCCAGCAGCTTAACCTGGAGATATGGCTACACCTTC
TRBV28	.	.	TRBJ1-3	CASYTSGNTIYF	TGTGCCAGCTACACCTCTGGAAACACCATATATTTT
TRBV11-2	.	.	TRBJ2-7	CASSFRGGQAYEQYF	TGTGCCAGCAGCTTTCGCGGGGGCCAGGCGTACGAGCAGTACTTC
TRBV30	.	TRBD1	TRBJ1-5	CAWSRRGQGLSNQPQHF	TGTGCCTGGAGCCGGCGGGGACAGGGTCTAAGCAATCAGCCCCAGCATTTT
TRBV6-5	once	.	TRBJ1-1	CASSYSQGSNTEAFF	TGTGCCAGCAGTTACTCCCAGGGCTCGAACACTGAAGCTTTCTTT
TRBV9	once	.	TRBJ2-7	CASSPRQAGFEQYF	TGTGCCAGCAGCCCCCGACAAGCGGGCTTCGAGCAGTACTTC
TRBV7-9	.	.	TRBJ2-7	CASSPWRGTYEQYF	TGTGCCAGCAGCCCCTGGAGAGGGACCTACGAGCAGTACTTC
TRBV29-1	once	.	TRBJ1-2	CSVCPMGAGDGYTF	TGCAGCGTGTGCCCGATGGGGGCCGGTGATGGCTACACCTTC
TRBV7-9	.	.	TRBJ2-7	CASSLAGAAYEQYF	TGTGCCAGCAGCTTAGCAGGGGCCGCCTACGAGCAGTACTTC